A single sample is the source of the 25 T cell receptor beta chains below, sequenced in a study of T-cell reconstitution after alpha-beta-depleted transplantation in children. Regarding the study as a whole: Most T-cell counts and diversity one year after the transplant came from T cells that were newly produced.

Their antigens are not known. Using unique molecular identifiers, the investigators prepared the TCRbeta library. One entry per CDR3 protein results from TCRdb running MiXCR on the PCR reads. The table shows about 300,000 distinct CDR3 sequences, with less than 9.5% occurring only once. The sample was peripheral blood, taken 360 days after TCRalphabeta/CD19-depleted stem cell transplant. The origin of the receptors is a female patient aged 2-9 years who had a stem cell transplant for Fanconi anemia, so the T cells may come from the graft donor.

The V gene is TRBV4-2, the J gene TRBJ1-2; a possible D gene is TRBD1 (5 bases). The CDR3 sequence is 15 residues long. Looked up from germline, CDR1 is LGHNA and CDR2 is YNFKEQ. The germline V and J ends were trimmed by 0 bases and 8 bases, with 16 bases remaining between them. CDR3 region: CASSQDPGPIWGYTF. In DNA form, the CDR3 reads TGTGCCAGCAGCCAAGACCCGGGACCTATATGGGGCTACACCTTC.

This clonotype appeared a few times. V gene TRBV6-2 or TRBV6-3 combines with J gene TRBJ2-2; D not resolved. In germline, CDR1 is MNHEY, CDR2 SVGEGT. The V end lost 5 bases, the J end lost 5 bases, and 9 bases lay between the germline ends. There are 13 residues in the CDR3. The CDR3 sequence is CASSPGFTGELFF. CDR3 sequence (DNA): TGTGCCAGCAGTCCAGGTTTTACCGGGGAGCTGTTTTTT.

This clonotype was seen more than once but under ten times. The CDR3: CSWASGGLTDTQYF. The CDR3, as DNA: TGCAGTTGGGCTAGCGGGGGGTTAACAGATACGCAGTATTTT. V gene TRBV20-1 combines with J gene TRBJ2-3; the match to TRBD2 covers 11 bases. The CDR3 runs to 14 residues. Trimming removed 8 bases from V and 3 bases from J; junction bases left unmatched: 7. Germline-derived CDR1 and CDR2 are DFQATT and SNEGSKA (reference sequence).

This clonotype has a handful of counts. The chain combines TRBV18 with TRBJ2-2, with a weak D call TRBD1 (6 bases). Germline assignment: CDR1 KGHSH and CDR2 LQKENI. V lost 8 bases and J lost 7, with 17 bases in between. The CDR3 runs to 14 residues. The CDR3 sequence is CASVGQPVRGELFF. As DNA, the CDR3 is TGTGCCAGCGTAGGACAGCCAGTCCGCGGGGAGCTGTTTTTT.

This chain joins TRBV10-3 and TRBJ1-1, with D perhaps matching TRBD1 (6 bases). The CDR3 has 13 residues. The V gene lost 4 bases and the J gene lost 5 bases, with 11 bases spanning the gap. Germline CDR1 and CDR2: ENHRY and SYGVKD. CDR3 DNA: TGTGCCATCAGTGGTTCAGGGGCAACTGAAGCTTTCTTT. It codes for CAISGSGATEAFF.

The chain has TRBV5-1 and TRBJ1-1, with D perhaps TRBD1 (6 bases). Per the germline V gene, CDR1 is SGHRS and CDR2 is YFSETQ. The ends were cut back, 3 bases at V and 1 base at J, with 19 bases in the middle. The CDR3 is 17 residues long. CDR3 DNA sequence: TGCGCCAGCAGCTCGCCCGGACAGCGCAGGGGGAACACTGAAGCTTTCTTT. Translation gives CASSSPGQRRGNTEAFF.

This clonotype was recorded many times. V is TRBV10-3 and J is TRBJ1-1; tentatively, D is TRBD1 (6 bases). V was trimmed by 0 bases and J by 1 base, leaving 15 bases between them. CDR1 and CDR2 (germline): ENHRY, SYGVKD. This CDR3 has 17 residues. CDR3 bases: TGTGCCATCAGTGAGTCGAGGGGGTCCGGCGGGAACACTGAAGCTTTCTTT. It yields the protein CAISESRGSGGNTEAFF.

The table lists this clonotype with a few counts. CDR3 sequence: CASSPGLAANLGETQYF. The CDR3 DNA is TGTGCCAGCAGCCCGGGACTAGCGGCAAACCTGGGGGAGACCCAGTACTTC. The rearrangement links TRBV7-2 to TRBJ2-5; 11 bases fit TRBD2. The CDR3 loop spans 17 amino acids. After removal of 5 bases from V and 5 bases from J, the junction contained 13 bases not matched to a gene. Germline values: CDR1 SGHTA, CDR2 FQGNSA.

Many counts were recorded for this clonotype. The V and J genes are TRBV28 and TRBJ2-3, with 10 bases lining up with TRBD2. V lost 2 bases to trimming and J lost 6 bases; unmatched junction nucleotides: 8. CDR3 length equals 16 residues. Germline V lookup: CDR1 MDHEN, CDR2 SYDVKM. The CDR3 nucleotides are TGTGCCAGCAGTTTACCGAGCGGGAGGGCCTTCGATACGCAGTATTTT. This sequence encodes CASSLPSGRAFDTQYF.

This clonotype was recorded many times. The genes are TRBV20-1 and TRBJ2-1, with D unresolved. Trimming cost V 5 bases and J 5 bases, with 7 bases left between them. Germline V gene sequence: CDR1 DFQATT, CDR2 SNEGSKA (reference sequence). The CDR3 has 11 amino acids. This CDR3 is CSAGRHNEQFF. As DNA, the CDR3 is TGCAGTGCTGGACGACACAATGAGCAGTTCTTC.

The CDR3 sequence is CASSLGGGFQETQYF. CDR3 in DNA: TGTGCCAGCAGCTTAGGGGGCGGCTTCCAAGAGACCCAGTACTTC. The chain uses TRBV7-9 and TRBJ2-5; D may be TRBD1 (5 bases). Germline lookup yields CDR1 SEHNR and CDR2 FQNEAQ (reference sequence). V was clipped by 1 base and J by 1 base, with 10 bases between them. The length of the CDR3 is 15 residues.

For the CDR3, the DNA is TGTGCCAGCAGCTCCCCCCTTGACAGATACCCCTACGAGCAGTACTTC. Its protein is CASSSPLDRYPYEQYF. The chain has TRBV7-2 and TRBJ2-7; maybe TRBD1 (5 bases). V shed 4 bases and J shed 2 bases, with 18 bases lying between them. The CDR3 covers 16 residues. Germline CDR1 SGHTA, CDR2 FQGNSA.

This clonotype was detected many times. The chain combines TRBV7-9 with TRBJ1-2; weak D call: TRBD1 (6 bases). This CDR3 has 14 amino acids. CDR1 SEHNR and CDR2 FQNEAQ come from the germline V gene (reference sequence). With 5 bases removed from V and 2 bases from J, the gap between germline ends came to 12 bases. The CDR3 nucleotides are TGTGCCAGCAGCGTTTGGACAGAGAACTATGGCTACACCTTC. Protein sequence: CASSVWTENYGYTF.

This clonotype was detected a few times. The chain links TRBV6-5 to TRBJ1-2; 8 bases are shared with TRBD1. The CDR3 runs 16 residues. V was pared by 2 bases and J by 4 bases, with 9 bases of the junction left unmatched. CDR1 is MNHEY and CDR2 is SVGAGI in the germline V gene. CDR3: CASSYARGPNSYGYTF. The CDR3 nucleotides read TGTGCCAGCAGTTACGCCAGGGGGCCGAACTCCTATGGCTACACCTTC.

Ten or more counts support this clonotype. The chain joins TRBV29-1 to TRBJ2-3, with no clear D. Germline V gives CDR1 SQVTM, CDR2 ANQGSEA. Trimming stripped 0 bases from V and 0 bases from J, with 19 bases between. The CDR3 loop spans 18 amino acids. This chain's CDR3 is CSVEEVDGATTSTDTQYF. The CDR3 coding sequence is TGCAGCGTTGAAGAAGTTGATGGAGCGACCACAAGCACAGATACGCAGTATTTT.

This clonotype was detected many times. The V call is TRBV7-3, the J call TRBJ1-1; D possibly corresponds to TRBD1 (6 bases). This CDR3 is built from 17 residues. Germline values: CDR1 SGHTA, CDR2 FQGTGA. Trimming pared 6 bases from V and 1 base from J, leaving 21 bases between. The CDR3 loop reads CASSETGLRKRNTEAFF. The CDR3 region has the DNA TGTGCCAGCAGTGAAACAGGGCTTCGGAAGCGGAACACTGAAGCTTTCTTT.

With respect to this clonotype: This may stem from a read error, because a much larger clone lies one nucleotide away. The genes are TRBV7-2 and TRBJ2-2; D is undetermined. CDR3 length: 15 residues. With 5 bases removed from V and 6 bases from J, the gap between germline ends came to 16 bases. Germline lookup yields CDR1 SGHTA and CDR2 FQGNSA. CDR3 protein: CASSIMVGSSGELFF. DNA of the CDR3: TGTGCCAGCAGCATAATGGTGGGCAGCTCCGGGGAGCTGTTTTTT.

There are a few counts of this clonotype. The chain uses TRBV7-3 and TRBJ2-2, with D tentatively TRBD1 or TRBD2 (6 bases each). CDR1 and CDR2 from the germline V gene are SGHTA and FQGTGA. V gave up 5 bases and J gave up 0 bases, with 16 bases separating them. This CDR3 contains 17 residues. The CDR3 loop is CASSPTRGTSNTGELFF. The CDR3 nucleotides read TGTGCCAGCAGCCCGACTAGGGGGACTTCGAACACCGGGGAGCTGTTTTTT. The full variable domain, rest sourced from reference TRBV7-3 and TRBJ2-2, is GAGVSQTPSNKVTEKGKYVELRCDPISGHTALYWYRQSLGQGPEFLIYFQGTGAADDSGLPNDRFFAVRPEGSVSTLKIQRTERGDSAVYLCASSPTRGTSNTGELFFGEGSRLTVL.

This clonotype was observed at least ten times. The chain carries TRBV7-9 and TRBJ2-1, with 10 nucleotides matching TRBD1. The CDR3 spans 15 residues. Germline trimming cut 5 bases from V and 7 bases from J; bases unmatched to any gene: 8. Per the germline V gene, CDR1 is SEHNR and CDR2 is FQNEAQ (reference sequence). The CDR3 sequence: CASSHDRGRVNEQFF. The CDR3 nucleotides read TGTGCCAGCAGCCACGACAGGGGGCGCGTAAATGAGCAGTTCTTC.

Details on this clonotype: The CDR3 ends on some other residue instead of the conserved phenylalanine or tryptophan, so this is likely a read error. The CDR3, as DNA: TGTGCCAGTAGCCCCGGGACAGGGTTGAACTATGGCTACACCTAC. This encodes CASSPGTGLNYGYTY. The chain carries TRBV19 and TRBJ1-2; 9 bases line up with TRBD1. CDR3 length equals 15 residues. Germline V lookup: CDR1 LNHDA, CDR2 SQIVND (reference sequence). The V gene end was trimmed by 6 bases and the J gene end by 2 bases; junction bases not matched to a gene: 7.

This clonotype was counted at least ten times. The chain employs TRBV7-2 and TRBJ2-3; 7 nucleotides agree with TRBD2. Trimming removed 5 bases from V and 2 bases from J; junction bases left unmatched: 10. Per germline, CDR1 SGHTA and CDR2 FQGNSA. The CDR3 extends over 16 amino acids. The CDR3 spells CASSPLGRGNTDTQYF. In nucleotides, the CDR3 is TGTGCCAGCAGCCCCCTAGGGAGGGGAAACACAGATACGCAGTATTTT.

The table lists this clonotype with many counts. The V and J genes are TRBV5-1 and TRBJ2-7, with 7 bases aligning to TRBD1. The CDR3 totals 13 residues. Per germline, CDR1 SGHRS and CDR2 YFSETQ. V was clipped by 3 bases and J by 3 bases; unmatched bases: 3. In DNA, the CDR3 is TGCGCCAGCAGCTGGGGACAGTTCTACGAGCAGTACTTC. Encoded protein: CASSWGQFYEQYF.

This clonotype was counted at least ten times. The chain couples TRBV7-2 to TRBJ2-7, with 9 bases matching TRBD1. V lost 0 bases and J lost 4; bases outside the gene matches: 4. The CDR3 spans 15 residues. Germline CDR1 reads SGHTA; CDR2 reads FQGNSA. For the CDR3, the DNA is TGTGCCAGCAGCTTAGCCGACAGGGGGGGGTACGAGCAGTACTTC. Translated, it gives CASSLADRGGYEQYF.

This clonotype was seen many times. This chain connects TRBV6-5 to TRBJ1-1; D is undetermined. V was clipped by 4 bases and J by 0 bases, with 12 bases between them. The CDR3 length is 15 residues. Germline V gives CDR1 MNHEY, CDR2 SVGAGI. In DNA form, the CDR3 reads TGTGCCAGCAGTTCCTTCGAGACGCTGAACACTGAAGCTTTCTTT. Translated, it gives CASSSFETLNTEAFF.

This clonotype occurred many times. The chain links TRBV7-9 to TRBJ1-1; TRBD1 matches 7 bases. The germline V gene encodes CDR1 SEHNR and CDR2 FQNEAQ (reference sequence). With V trimmed by 5 bases and J by 4 bases, 4 bases remained unmatched. The CDR3 runs 13 residues. CDR3 residues: CASSRQGVTEAFF. As DNA, the CDR3 is TGTGCCAGCAGCCGACAGGGCGTCACTGAAGCTTTCTTT.